This is a list of T cell receptor delta chains from one sample in a study of delta chains in infants with herpesvirus infections. TCRdb re-called the RT-PCR reads via CATT. The sample has under 2,000 delta-chain clones, under 30% seen once. Sequenced here: peripheral blood, sampled at time point 3 of longitudinal follow-up. The receptors were sampled from a human donor who was a Ugandan infant, either HIV-exposed or HIV-unexposed (not recorded which). Each CDR3 is given with its conserved first and last residue. Fields, in order: J gene, D gene, clone size, V gene, CDR3 protein, CDR3 DNA. A D gene is named only where the DNA matches it firmly. Clone size is not always given. Where it is, it says once, few, many or a class for expanded clones.

J: TRDJ3; D: TRDD3; size: .; V: TRDV2; CDR3: CACDTVLGDMLSWDTRQMFF; DNA: TGTGCCTGTGACACGGTACTGGGGGATATGCTCTCCTGGGACACCCGACAGATGTTTTTC
J: TRDJ1; D: TRDD3; size: large; V: TRDV1; CDR3: CALGEPLGDRCSDKLIF; DNA: TGTGCTCTTGGGGAACCCCTGGGGGATAGATGCTCCGATAAACTCATCTTT
J: TRDJ1; D: .; size: large; V: TRDV1; CDR3: CALGEQAPPSYSVWGMRHGLTDKLIF; DNA: TGTGCTCTTGGGGAACAGGCCCCCCCTTCCTACAGCGTCTGGGGGATGAGACATGGTCTCACCGATAAACTCATCTTT
J: TRDJ1; D: TRDD3; size: .; V: TRDV3; CDR3: CAFRWYSYSLTGGYTDKLIF; DNA: TGTGCCTTTAGATGGTACTCCTACTCCCTAACTGGGGGATACACCGATAAACTCATCTTT
J: TRDJ1; D: .; size: few; V: TRDV2; CDR3: CACDTVGYTDKLIF; DNA: TGTGCCTGTGACACCGTTGGGTACACCGATAAACTCATCTTT
J: TRDJ1; D: TRDD3; size: .; V: TRDV1; CDR3: CALGERIPNWGPLYLDKLIF; DNA: TGTGCTCTTGGGGAACGAATTCCTAACTGGGGGCCCTTATACCTCGATAAACTCATCTTT
J: TRDJ1; D: .; size: few; V: TRDV1; CDR3: CALGEQVLRVWGRTDKLIF; DNA: TGTGCTCTTGGGGAACAGGTCCTACGAGTCTGGGGGCGGACCGATAAACTCATCTTT
J: TRDJ1; D: TRDD3; size: .; V: TRDV1; CDR3: CALGELIYSQGTGGYTDKLIF; DNA: TGTGCTCTTGGGGAACTTATCTACTCCCAAGGAACTGGGGGATACACCGATAAACTCATCTTT
J: TRDJ1; D: TRDD3; size: few; V: TRDV1; CDR3: CALGVGAPMLVTGGYDLYTDKLIF; DNA: TGTGCTCTTGGGGTAGGGGCTCCTATGCTAGTAACTGGGGGATACGACCTGTACACCGATAAACTCATCTTT
J: TRDJ2; D: .; size: few; V: TRDV1; CDR3: CALGELGLDFLLSLGDTAQLFF; DNA: TGTGCTCTTGGGGAACTCGGCTTGGACTTCCTACTTAGCTTGGGGGATACAGCACAACTCTTCTTT
J: TRDJ1; D: TRDD3; size: few; V: TRDV3; CDR3: CALSYGGYHTDKLIF; DNA: TGTGCCTTGTCCTACGGGGGATACCACACCGATAAACTCATCTTT
J: TRDJ1; D: TRDD3; size: .; V: TRDV1; CDR3: CALGEYGVVSGIKEGGYTDKLIF; DNA: TGTGCTCTTGGGGAATACGGGGTGGTCTCGGGGATAAAGGAAGGGGGGTACACCGATAAACTCATCTTT
J: TRDJ1; D: TRDD3; size: large; V: TRDV1; CDR3: CALGAPAFLLPGGFVGSDKLIF; DNA: TGTGCTCTTGGGGCCCCGGCCTTCCTGCTGCCTGGGGGATTCGTTGGGTCCGATAAACTCATCTTT
J: TRDJ1; D: TRDD3; size: large; V: TRAV38-2/DV8; CDR3: CAYRSAYQYWGYEYTDKLIF; DNA: TGTGCTTATAGGAGCGCGTATCAGTACTGGGGGTACGAGTACACCGATAAACTCATCTTT
J: TRDJ1; D: .; size: .; V: TRAV38-2/DV8; CDR3: CAYRSGLPEGYPVYTDKLIF; DNA: TGTGCTTATAGGAGCGGCCTTCCTGAGGGATACCCTGTGTACACCGATAAACTCATCTTT
J: TRDJ2; D: TRDD3; size: few; V: TRDV1; CDR3: CALGELGNPPGDTPTYLTAQLFF; DNA: TGTGCTCTTGGGGAACTGGGGAACCCACCCGGGGATACGCCTACGTATTTGACAGCACAACTCTTCTTT
J: TRDJ1; D: TRDD3; size: large; V: TRDV1; CDR3: CALGELRPLRWGIRGTDKLIF; DNA: TGTGCTCTTGGGGAACTCCGCCCCCTACGCTGGGGGATACGGGGGACCGATAAACTCATCTTT